This T cell receptor (beta chain) was sequenced in a study of PD-L1 blockade in urothelial cancer. Study summary: T cell content in blood samples showed a median of 141,255.

The time point is: pretreatment peripheral blood. Regarding the study as a whole: Blood TCR clonality below the median before treatment was a predictor of better survival. Tumor-associated TCR clones expanded more in blood at 3 weeks in patients with durable benefit.

The method was immunoSEQ multiplex PCR; TCRdb's version includes in-frame clones alone and lacks a portion of them. In the table there are around 50,000 clones, approximately 80% of which are singletons. The J segment lost 8 bases and the V segment lost 2 bases, leaving 11 bases of the junction unmatched. The CDR3 covers 17 residues. The germline gives CDR1 SGHAT, CDR2 FQNNGV. Comment on this clone: The target antigen is unknown.

The material sequenced was PBMCs, taken around atezolizumab (anti-PD-L1) treatment. The receptor was isolated from a man between 50 and 59 years old with urothelial cancer. The chain joins TRBV11-2 to TRBJ2-1, with TRBD2 matching 11 bases. This chain's CDR3 is CASSLSLLSGGAHEQFF. In DNA, the CDR3 is TGTGCCAGCAGCTTAAGCCTACTTAGCGGGGGGGCCCATGAGCAGTTCTTC.